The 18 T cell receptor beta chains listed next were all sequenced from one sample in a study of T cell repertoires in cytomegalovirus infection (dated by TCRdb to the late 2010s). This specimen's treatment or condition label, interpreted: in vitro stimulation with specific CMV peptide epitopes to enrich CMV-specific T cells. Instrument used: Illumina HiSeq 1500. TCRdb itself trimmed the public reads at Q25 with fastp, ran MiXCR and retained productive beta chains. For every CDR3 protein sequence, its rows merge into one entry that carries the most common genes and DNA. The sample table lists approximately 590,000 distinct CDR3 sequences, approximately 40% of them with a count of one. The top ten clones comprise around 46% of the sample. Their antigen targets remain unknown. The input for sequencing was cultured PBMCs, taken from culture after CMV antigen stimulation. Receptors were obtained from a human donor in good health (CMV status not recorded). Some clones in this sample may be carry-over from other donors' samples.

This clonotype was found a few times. The CDR3 region has the DNA TGTGCCAGTAGTATTGCGGGATCTAACTATGGCTACACCTTC. This encodes CASSIAGSNYGYTF. The chain employs TRBV19 and TRBJ1-2; D gene unclear. Looked up from germline, CDR1 is LNHDA and CDR2 is SQIVND (reference sequence). The V gene lost 3 bases and the J gene lost 0 bases, with 8 bases spanning the gap. This CDR3 comprises 14 residues.

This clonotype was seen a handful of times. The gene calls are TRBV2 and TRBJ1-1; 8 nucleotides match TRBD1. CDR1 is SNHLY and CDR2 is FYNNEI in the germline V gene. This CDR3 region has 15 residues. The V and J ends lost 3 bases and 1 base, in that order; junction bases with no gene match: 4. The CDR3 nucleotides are TGTGCCAGCAGTGACAGGACAGGGACGAACACTGAAGCTTTCTTT. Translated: CASSDRTGTNTEAFF.

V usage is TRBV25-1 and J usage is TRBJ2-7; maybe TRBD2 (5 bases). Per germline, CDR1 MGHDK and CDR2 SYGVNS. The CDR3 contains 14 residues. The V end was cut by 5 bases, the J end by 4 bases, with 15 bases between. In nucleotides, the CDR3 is TGTGCCAGCAGTCATTCGGGAAAGCCGTACGAGCAGTACTTC. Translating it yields CASSHSGKPYEQYF.

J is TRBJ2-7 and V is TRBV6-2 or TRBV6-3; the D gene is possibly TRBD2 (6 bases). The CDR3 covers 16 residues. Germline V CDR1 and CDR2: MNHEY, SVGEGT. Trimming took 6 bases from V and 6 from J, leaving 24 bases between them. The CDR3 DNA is TGTGCCAGCAGCACTAGCAGGCTCCAGGTCAGACTCGAGCAGTACTTC. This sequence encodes CASSTSRLQVRLEQYF.

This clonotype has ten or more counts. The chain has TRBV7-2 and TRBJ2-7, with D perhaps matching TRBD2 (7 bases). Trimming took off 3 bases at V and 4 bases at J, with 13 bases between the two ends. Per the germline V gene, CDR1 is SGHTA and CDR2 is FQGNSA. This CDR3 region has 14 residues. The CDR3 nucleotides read TGTGCCAGCAGCTTTGGGGGCGGGAGTTACGAGCAGTACTTC. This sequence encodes CASSFGGGSYEQYF.

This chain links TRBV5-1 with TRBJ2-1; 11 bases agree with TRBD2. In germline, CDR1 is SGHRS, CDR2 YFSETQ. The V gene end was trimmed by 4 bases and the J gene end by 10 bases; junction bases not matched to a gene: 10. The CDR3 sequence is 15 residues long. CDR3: CASSPPGLAGGEQFF. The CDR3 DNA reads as TGCGCCAGCAGCCCCCCGGGCCTAGCGGGAGGAGAGCAGTTCTTC.

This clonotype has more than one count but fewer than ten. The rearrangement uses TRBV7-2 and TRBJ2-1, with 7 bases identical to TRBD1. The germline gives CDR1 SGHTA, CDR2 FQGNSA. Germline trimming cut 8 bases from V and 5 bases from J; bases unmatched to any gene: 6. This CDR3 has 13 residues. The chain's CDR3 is CASRQGIHNEQFF. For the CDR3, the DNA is TGTGCCAGCCGACAGGGCATTCACAATGAGCAGTTCTTC.

CDR3 in amino acids: CASSPSLGLNRGEQYF. The CDR3 DNA reads TGTGCCAGCTCACCAAGTTTAGGTCTTAATCGGGGCGAGCAGTACTTC. This sequence joins TRBV18 and TRBJ2-7; maybe TRBD2 (5 bases). Germline CDR1 and CDR2: KGHSH and LQKENI. The V end was cut by 2 bases, the J end by 6 bases, with 20 bases between. CDR3 length: 16 residues.

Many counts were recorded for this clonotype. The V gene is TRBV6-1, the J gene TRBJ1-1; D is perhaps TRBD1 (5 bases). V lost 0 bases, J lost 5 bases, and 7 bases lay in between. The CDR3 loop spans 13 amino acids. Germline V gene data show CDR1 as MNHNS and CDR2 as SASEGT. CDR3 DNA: TGTGCCAGCAGTGAAGCTGGGGGTACTGAAGCTTTCTTT. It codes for CASSEAGGTEAFF.

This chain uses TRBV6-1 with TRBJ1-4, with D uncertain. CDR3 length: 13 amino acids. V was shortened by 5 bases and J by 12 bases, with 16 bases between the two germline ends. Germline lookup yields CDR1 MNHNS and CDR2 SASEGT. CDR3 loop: CASSSWPPGELFF. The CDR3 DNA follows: TGTGCCAGCAGTTCCTGGCCCCCCGGGGAACTGTTTTTT.

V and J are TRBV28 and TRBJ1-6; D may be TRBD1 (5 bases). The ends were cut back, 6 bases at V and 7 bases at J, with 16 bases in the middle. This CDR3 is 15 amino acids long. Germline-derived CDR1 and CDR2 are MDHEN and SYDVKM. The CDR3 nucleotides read TGTGCCAGCAGCTCCTTCGATGGGGGGAATTCACCCCTCCACTTT. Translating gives CASSSFDGGNSPLHF.

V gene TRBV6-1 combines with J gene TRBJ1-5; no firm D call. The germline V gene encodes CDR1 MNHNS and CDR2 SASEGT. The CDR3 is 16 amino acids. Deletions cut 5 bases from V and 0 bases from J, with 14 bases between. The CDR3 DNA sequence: TGTGCCAGCAGTAACCGGGATTTTTATAGCAATCAGCCCCAGCATTTT. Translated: CASSNRDFYSNQPQHF.

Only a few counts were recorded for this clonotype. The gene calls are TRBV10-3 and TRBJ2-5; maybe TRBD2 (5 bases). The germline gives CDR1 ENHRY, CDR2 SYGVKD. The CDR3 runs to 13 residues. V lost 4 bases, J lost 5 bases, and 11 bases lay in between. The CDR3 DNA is TGTGCCATCAGTGCCCTACTAGGGGAGACCCAGTACTTC. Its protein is CAISALLGETQYF.

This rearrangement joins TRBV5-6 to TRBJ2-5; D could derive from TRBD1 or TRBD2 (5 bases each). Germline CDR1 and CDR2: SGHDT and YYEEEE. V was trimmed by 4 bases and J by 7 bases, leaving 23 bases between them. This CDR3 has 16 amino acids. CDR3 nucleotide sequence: TGTGCCAGCAGCCCCGAAGGTGGCGGCCGGGGCTGGACCCAGTACTTC. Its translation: CASSPEGGGRGWTQYF.

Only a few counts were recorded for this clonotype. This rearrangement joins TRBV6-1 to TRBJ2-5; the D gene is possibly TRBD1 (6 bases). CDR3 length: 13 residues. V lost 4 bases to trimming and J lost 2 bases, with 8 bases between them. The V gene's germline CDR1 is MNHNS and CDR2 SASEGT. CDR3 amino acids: CASSGTEQETQYF. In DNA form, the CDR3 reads TGTGCCAGCAGTGGGACAGAACAAGAGACCCAGTACTTC.

In nucleotides, the CDR3 is TGTGCCAGCAGTTGGGTCACGGGAGAGGCGGGACAAATTTCCTACGAGCAGTACTTC. Translated, it gives CASSWVTGEAGQISYEQYF. The chain joins TRBV12-3 or TRBV12-4 to TRBJ2-7; either TRBD1 or TRBD2 may fit D (6 bases each). V gave up 4 bases and J gave up 1 base, with 26 bases separating them. This CDR3 comprises 19 residues.

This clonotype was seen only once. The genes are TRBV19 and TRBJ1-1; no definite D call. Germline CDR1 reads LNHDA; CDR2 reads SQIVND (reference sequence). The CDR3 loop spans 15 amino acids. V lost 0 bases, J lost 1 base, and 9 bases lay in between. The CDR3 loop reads CASSIDRGANTEAFF. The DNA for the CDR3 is TGTGCCAGTAGTATAGATCGTGGCGCGAACACTGAAGCTTTCTTT.

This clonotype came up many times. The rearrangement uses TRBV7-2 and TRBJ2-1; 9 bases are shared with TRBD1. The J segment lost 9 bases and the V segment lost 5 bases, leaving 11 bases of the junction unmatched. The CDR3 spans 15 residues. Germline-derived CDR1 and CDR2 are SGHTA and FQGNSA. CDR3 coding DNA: TGTGCCAGCAGCCACCCGGGACAGGGTCAAATTGAGCAGTTCTTC. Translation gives CASSHPGQGQIEQFF.